The text below deals with one TCR beta chain. The antigen remains unidentified. Germline V CDR1 and CDR2: MDHEN, SYDVKM. The CDR3 is made up of 18 amino acids. The junction had 14 bases not matched to a gene; V was cut back by 5 bases and J by 2 bases. In the PCR, 60 Vbeta and 13 Jbeta primers were used. Data came from immunoSEQ multiplex PCR; TCRdb stores just in-frame clones and leaves some out. The sample holds tens of thousands of clones, approximately 80% seen once. These data belong to a study of cytomegalovirus exposure and HLA in healthy donors. The study's findings and limits: Analysis performed later found under 20,000 TCR beta sequences associated with HLA alleles at 0.05 false discovery rate. For TCR beta chains, V- and J-gene trimming was later linked to a missense DCLRE1C variant. Analysis performed later showed TCR beta chains linked to HLA being more clonally expanded than equally common others.

Sequences were obtained from PBMCs. V and J are TRBV28 and TRBJ1-5; 8 positions agree with TRBD1. This TCR was recovered from a man aged 18 to 30 in good health and CMV-seronegative. The CDR3 here is CASSPGTGNVEGNQPQHF. The CDR3 DNA reads TGTGCCAGCAGTCCCGGGACAGGAAACGTCGAGGGCAATCAGCCCCAGCATTTT.